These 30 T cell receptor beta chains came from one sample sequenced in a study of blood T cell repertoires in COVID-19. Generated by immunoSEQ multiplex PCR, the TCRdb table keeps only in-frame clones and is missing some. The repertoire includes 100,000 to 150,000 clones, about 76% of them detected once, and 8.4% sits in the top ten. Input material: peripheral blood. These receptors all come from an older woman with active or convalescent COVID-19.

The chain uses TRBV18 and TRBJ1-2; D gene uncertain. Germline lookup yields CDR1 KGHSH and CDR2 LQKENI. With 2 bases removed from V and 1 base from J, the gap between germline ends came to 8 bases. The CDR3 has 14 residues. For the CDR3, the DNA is TGTGCCAGCTCACCAGGCAGAAATAACTATGGCTACACCTTC. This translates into CASSPGRNNYGYTF.

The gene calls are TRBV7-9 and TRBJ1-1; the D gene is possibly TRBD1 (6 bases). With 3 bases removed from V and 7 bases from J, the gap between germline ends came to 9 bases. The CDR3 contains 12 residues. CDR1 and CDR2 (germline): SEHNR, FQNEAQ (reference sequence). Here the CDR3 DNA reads TGTGCCAGCAGCTTGGACAGCTTTGAAGCTTTCTTT. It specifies CASSLDSFEAFF. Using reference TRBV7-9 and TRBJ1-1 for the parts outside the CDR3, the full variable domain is DTGVSQNPRHKITKRGQNVTFRCDPISEHNRLYWYRQTLGQGPEFLTYFQNEAQLEKSRLLSDRFSAERPKGSFSTLEIQRTEQGDSAMYLCASSLDSFEAFFGQGTRLTVV.

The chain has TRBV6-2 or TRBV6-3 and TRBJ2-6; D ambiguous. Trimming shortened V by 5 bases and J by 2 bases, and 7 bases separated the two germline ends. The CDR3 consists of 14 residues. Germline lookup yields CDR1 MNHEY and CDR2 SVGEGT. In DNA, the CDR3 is TGTGCCAGCAGTGAGTCGACTGGGGCCAACGTCCTGACTTTC. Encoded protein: CASSESTGANVLTF.

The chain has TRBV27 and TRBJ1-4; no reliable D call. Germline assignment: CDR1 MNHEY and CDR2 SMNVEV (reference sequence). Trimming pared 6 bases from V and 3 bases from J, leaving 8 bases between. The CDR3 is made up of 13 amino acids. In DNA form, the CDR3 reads TGTGCCAGCAGGAGTCGGTCTAATGAAAAACTGTTTTTT. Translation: CASRSRSNEKLFF.

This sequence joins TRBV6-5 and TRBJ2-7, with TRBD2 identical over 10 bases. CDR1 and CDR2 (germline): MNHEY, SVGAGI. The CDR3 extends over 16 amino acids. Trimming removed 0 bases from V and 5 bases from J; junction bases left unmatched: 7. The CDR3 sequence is CASSYSLSSGSHEQYF. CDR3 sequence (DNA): TGTGCCAGCAGTTACTCGTTGTCTAGCGGGAGCCACGAGCAGTACTTC.

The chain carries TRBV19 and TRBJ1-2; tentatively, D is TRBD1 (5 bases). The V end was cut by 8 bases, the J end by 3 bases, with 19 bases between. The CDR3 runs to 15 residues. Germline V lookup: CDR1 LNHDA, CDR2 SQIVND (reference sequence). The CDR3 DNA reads TGTGCCAGTGCCCTTGGGGGGATCCGGTACTATGGCTACACCTTC. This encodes CASALGGIRYYGYTF.

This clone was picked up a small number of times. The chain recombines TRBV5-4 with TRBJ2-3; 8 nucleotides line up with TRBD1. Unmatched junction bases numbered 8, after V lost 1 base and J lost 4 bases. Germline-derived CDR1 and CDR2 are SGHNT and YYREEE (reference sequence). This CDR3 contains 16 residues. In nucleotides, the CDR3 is TGTGCCAGCAGCTTGTCCCAAGGACAGGGTGCAGATACGCAGTATTTT. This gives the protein CASSLSQGQGADTQYF.

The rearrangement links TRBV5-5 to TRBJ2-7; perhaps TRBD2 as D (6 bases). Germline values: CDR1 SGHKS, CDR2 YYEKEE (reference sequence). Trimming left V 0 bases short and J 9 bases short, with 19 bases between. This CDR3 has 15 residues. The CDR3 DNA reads TGTGCCAGCAGCTTGGCCCCAGGGACGCGGGATGGGCAGTACGTC. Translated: CASSLAPGTRDGQYV.

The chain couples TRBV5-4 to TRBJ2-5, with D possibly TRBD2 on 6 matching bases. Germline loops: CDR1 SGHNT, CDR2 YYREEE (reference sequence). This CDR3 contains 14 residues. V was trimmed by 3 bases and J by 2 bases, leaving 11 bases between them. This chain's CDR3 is CASSSPSGQETQYF. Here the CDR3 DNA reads TGTGCCAGCAGCTCGCCGAGCGGGCAAGAGACCCAGTACTTC.

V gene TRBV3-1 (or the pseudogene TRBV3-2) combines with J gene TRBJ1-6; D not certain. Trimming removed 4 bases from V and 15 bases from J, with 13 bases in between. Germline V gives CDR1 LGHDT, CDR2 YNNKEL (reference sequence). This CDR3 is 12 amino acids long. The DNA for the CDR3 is TGTGCCAGCAGCCCTCGGTCGCGCGTCCTCCACTTT. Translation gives CASSPRSRVLHF.

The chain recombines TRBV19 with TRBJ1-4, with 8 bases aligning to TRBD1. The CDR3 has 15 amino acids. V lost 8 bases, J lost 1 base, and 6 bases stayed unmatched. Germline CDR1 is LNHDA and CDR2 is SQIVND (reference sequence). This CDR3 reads CASATGVGTNEKLFF. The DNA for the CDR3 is TGTGCCAGTGCGACAGGGGTGGGAACTAATGAAAAACTGTTTTTT.

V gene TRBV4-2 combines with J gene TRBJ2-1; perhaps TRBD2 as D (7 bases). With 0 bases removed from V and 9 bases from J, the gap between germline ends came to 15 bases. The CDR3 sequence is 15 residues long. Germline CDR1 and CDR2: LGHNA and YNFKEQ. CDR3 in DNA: TGTGCCAGCAGCCAAGAGGGGGGGCTTGACAGTGAGCAGTTCTTC. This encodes CASSQEGGLDSEQFF.

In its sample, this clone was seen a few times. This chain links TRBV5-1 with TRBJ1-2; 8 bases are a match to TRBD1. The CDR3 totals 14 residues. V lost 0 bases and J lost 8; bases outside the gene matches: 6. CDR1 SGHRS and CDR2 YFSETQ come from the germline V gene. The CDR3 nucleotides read TGCGCCAGCAGCTTGGAAGGACAGGGCATCGGCTACACCTTC. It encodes CASSLEGQGIGYTF.

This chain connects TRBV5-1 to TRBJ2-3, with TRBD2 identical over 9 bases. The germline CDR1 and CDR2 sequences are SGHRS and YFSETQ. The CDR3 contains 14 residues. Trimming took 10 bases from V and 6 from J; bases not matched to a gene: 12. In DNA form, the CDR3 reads TGCGCCTCTCATGCGGGGGGGGCCGGTGATACGCAGTATTTT. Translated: CASHAGGAGDTQYF.

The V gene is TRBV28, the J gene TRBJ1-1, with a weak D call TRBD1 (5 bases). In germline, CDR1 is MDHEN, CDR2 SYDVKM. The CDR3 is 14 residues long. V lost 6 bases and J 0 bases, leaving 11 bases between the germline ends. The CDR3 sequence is CASRGGLMNTEAFF. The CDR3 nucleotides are TGTGCCAGCAGGGGGGGACTCATGAACACTGAAGCTTTCTTT.

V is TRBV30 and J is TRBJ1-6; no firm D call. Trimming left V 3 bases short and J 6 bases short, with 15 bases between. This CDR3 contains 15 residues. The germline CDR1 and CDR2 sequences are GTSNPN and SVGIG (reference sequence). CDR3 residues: CAWRAGPASNSPLHF. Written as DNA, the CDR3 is TGTGCCTGGAGGGCGGGCCCAGCGAGTAATTCACCCCTCCACTTT. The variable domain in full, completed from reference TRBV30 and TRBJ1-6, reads SQTIHQWPATLVQPVGSPLSLECTVEGTSNPNLYWYRQAAGRGLQLLFYSVGIGQISSEVPQNLSASRPQDRQFILSSKKLLLSDSGFYLCAWRAGPASNSPLHFGNGTRLTVT.

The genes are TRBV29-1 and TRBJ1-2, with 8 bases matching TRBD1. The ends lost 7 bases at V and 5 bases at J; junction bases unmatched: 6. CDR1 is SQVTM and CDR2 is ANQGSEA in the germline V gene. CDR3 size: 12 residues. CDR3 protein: CSAQGQGYGYTF. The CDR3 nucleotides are TGCAGCGCACAAGGACAGGGTTATGGCTACACCTTC. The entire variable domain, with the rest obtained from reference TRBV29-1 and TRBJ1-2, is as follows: SAVISQKPSRDICQRGTSLTIQCQVDSQVTMMFWYRQQPGQSLTLIATANQGSEATYESGFVIDKFPISRPNLTFSTLTVSNMSPEDSSIYLCSAQGQGYGYTFGSGTRLTVV.

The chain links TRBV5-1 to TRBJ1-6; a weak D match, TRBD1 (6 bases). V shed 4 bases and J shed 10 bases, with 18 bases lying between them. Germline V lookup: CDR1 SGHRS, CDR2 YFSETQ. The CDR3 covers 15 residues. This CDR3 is CASSRTSGVGSPLHF. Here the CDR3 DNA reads TGCGCCAGCAGCAGGACCTCAGGGGTCGGGTCACCCCTCCACTTT.

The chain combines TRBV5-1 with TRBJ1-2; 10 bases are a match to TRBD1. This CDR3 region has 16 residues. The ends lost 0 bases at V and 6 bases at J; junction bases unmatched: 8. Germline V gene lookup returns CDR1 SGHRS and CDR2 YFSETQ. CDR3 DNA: TGCGCCAGCAGCTTGGGACAGGGGGCTCTAGGGAATGGCTACACCTTC. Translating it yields CASSLGQGALGNGYTF.

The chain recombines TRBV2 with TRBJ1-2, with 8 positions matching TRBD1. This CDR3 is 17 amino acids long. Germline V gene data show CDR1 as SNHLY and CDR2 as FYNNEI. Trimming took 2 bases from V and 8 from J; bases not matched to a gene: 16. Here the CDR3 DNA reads TGTGCCAGCAGTGAAACGCCGGGACAGGTCCTAGGGGTCGGCTACACCTTC. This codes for CASSETPGQVLGVGYTF.

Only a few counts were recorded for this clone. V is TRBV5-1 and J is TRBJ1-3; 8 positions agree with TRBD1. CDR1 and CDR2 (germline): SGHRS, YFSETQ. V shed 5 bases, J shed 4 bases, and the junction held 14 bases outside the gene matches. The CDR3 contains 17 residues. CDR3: CASSLKSAGGEGNTIYF. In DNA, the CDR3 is TGCGCCAGCAGTTTGAAATCGGCAGGGGGCGAAGGAAACACCATATATTTT.

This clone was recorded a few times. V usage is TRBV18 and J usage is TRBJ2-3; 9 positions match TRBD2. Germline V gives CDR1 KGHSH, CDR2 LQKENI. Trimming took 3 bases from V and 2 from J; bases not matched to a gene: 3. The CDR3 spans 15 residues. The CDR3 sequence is CASSPLAGFTDTQYF. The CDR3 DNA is TGTGCCAGCTCACCCCTAGCGGGGTTCACAGATACGCAGTATTTT.

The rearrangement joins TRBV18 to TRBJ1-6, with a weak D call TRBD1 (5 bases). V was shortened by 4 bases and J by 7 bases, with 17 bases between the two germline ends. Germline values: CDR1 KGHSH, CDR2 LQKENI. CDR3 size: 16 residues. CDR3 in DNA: TGTGCCAGCTCACTCCTCGGGACTAGGGGCAATTCACCCCTCCACTTT. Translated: CASSLLGTRGNSPLHF. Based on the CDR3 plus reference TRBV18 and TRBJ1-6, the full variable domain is NAGVMQNPRHLVRRRGQEARLRCSPMKGHSHVYWYRQLPEEGLKFMVYLQKENIIDESGMPKERFSAEFPKEGPSILRIQQVVRGDSAAYFCASSLLGTRGNSPLHFGNGTRLTVT.

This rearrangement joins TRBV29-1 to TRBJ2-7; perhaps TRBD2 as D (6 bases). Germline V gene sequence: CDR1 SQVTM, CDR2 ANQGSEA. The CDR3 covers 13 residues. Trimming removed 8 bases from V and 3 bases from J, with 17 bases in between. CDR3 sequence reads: CSSSGGAGYEQYF. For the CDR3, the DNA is TGCAGCTCATCCGGCGGGGCAGGCTACGAGCAGTACTTC.

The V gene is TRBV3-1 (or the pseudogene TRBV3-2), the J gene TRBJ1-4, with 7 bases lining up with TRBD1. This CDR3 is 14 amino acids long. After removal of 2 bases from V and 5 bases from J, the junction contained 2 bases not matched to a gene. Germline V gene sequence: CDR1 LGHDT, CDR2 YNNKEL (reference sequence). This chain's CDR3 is CASSQTGQNEKLFF. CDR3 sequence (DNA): TGTGCCAGCAGCCAAACGGGACAGAATGAAAAACTGTTTTTT.

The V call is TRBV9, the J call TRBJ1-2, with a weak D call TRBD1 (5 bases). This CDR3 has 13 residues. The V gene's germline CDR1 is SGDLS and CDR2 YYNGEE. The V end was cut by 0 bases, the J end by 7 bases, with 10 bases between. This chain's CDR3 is CASSVGLQGGYTF. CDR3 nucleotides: TGTGCCAGCAGCGTAGGCCTTCAGGGTGGCTACACCTTC.

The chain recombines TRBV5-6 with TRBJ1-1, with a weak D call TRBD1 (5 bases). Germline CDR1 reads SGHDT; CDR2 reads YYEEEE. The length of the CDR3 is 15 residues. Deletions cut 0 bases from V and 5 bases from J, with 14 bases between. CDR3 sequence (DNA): TGTGCCAGCAGCTTGGTCGACTCCCGGGGGACTGAAGCTTTCTTT. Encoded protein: CASSLVDSRGTEAFF.

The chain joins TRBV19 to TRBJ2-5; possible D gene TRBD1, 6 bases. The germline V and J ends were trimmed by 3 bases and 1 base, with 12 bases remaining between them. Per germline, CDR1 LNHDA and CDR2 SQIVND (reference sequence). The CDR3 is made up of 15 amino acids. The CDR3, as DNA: TGTGCCAGTAGTATCGCCCCAGGGGTCCAAGAGACCCAGTACTTC. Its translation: CASSIAPGVQETQYF.

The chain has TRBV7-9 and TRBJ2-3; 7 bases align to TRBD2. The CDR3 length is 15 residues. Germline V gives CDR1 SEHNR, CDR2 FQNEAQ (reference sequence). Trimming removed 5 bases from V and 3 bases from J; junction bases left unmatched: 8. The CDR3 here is CASSHSGVGTDTQYF. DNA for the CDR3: TGTGCCAGCAGCCACAGCGGGGTGGGTACAGATACGCAGTATTTT.

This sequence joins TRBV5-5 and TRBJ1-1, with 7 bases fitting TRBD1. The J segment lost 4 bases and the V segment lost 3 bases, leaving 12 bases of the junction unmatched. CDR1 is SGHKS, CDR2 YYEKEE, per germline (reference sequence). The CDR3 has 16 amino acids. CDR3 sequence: CASSWRDSSSGTEAFF. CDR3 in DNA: TGTGCCAGCAGCTGGAGGGACAGTTCCTCGGGCACTGAAGCTTTCTTT.